Sequencing of this T cell receptor (beta chain) was carried out in a study of shared clonotypes between healthy human individuals. In the study overall: Each donor contributed plates that comprised three CD4 naive, three CD4 memory, two CD8 naive and one CD8 memory. Study findings and constraints: Large depth notwithstanding, sorted-subset sequencing proved incomplete by rarefaction. A handful of donors showed sharing of about 4.8% of naive CD4 clonotypes.

Naive CD8 cells comprised CD45RO-negative, CCR7-positively selected cells, excluding terminally differentiated effector memory CD45RA+ cells. After removal of 1 base from V and 4 bases from J, the junction contained 9 bases not matched to a gene. The CDR3 loop spans 17 amino acids. CDR1 SGHAT and CDR2 FQNNGV come from the germline V gene. Assay used: immunoSEQ multiplex PCR; TCRdb lists only in-frame clones, some missing. The repertoire holds under 700,000 clones, 85% to 95% seen once, with about 0.11% in the top ten. Comment on this clone: The antigen is unknown.

The clonotype was recovered from a woman aged 25 to 39 in good health. Source material: naive CD8+ T cells sorted from blood. The chain links TRBV11-2 to TRBJ2-2; 7 bases match TRBD2. The CDR3 DNA sequence: TGTGCCAGCAGCTTAGTCTTCAGCGGGAAGATCACCGGGGAGCTGTTTTTT. Translated, it gives CASSLVFSGKITGELFF.